This TCR beta chain stems from a study of blood T cell repertoires in COVID-19. CDR1 is SGHRS and CDR2 is YFSETQ in the germline V gene. The CDR3 totals 15 residues. J lost 7 bases, V lost 4 bases, and 5 bases had no gene match. The data were produced by immunoSEQ multiplex PCR, yet TCRdb's version contains in-frame clones alone and is incomplete. The sample yields about 280,000 clones, around 90% seen once. Sequencing input: PBMCs or T cells enriched from blood (not recorded which). The chain employs TRBV5-1 and TRBJ2-1; 13 nucleotides line up with TRBD2. This TCR derives from a woman aged 40 to 50 who had recovered from COVID-19. DNA for the CDR3: TGCGCCAGCAGCGGACAGACTAGCGGGAGGAATGAGCAGTTCTTC. Protein sequence: CASSGQTSGRNEQFF.